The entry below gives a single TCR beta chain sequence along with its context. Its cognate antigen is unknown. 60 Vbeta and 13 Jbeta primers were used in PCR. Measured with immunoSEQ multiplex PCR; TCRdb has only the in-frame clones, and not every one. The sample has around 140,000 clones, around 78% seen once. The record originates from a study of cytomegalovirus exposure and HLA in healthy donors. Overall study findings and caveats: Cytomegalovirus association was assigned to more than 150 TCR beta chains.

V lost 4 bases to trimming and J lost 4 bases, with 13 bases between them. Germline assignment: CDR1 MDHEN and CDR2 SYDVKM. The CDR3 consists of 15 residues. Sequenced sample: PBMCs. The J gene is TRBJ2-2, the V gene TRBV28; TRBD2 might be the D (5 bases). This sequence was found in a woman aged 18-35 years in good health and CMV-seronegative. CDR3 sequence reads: CASSSASRGTGELFF. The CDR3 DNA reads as TGTGCCAGCAGTTCGGCTTCTCGGGGCACCGGGGAGCTGTTTTTT.